Presented here are 3 T cell receptor beta chains from one specimen sequenced in a study of T-cell reconstitution after alpha-beta-depleted transplantation in children. Unique molecular identifiers tagged the TCRbeta library. Using its own MiXCR run on the PCR reads, TCRdb lists one record per CDR3 protein. Of around 190,000 distinct CDR3 sequences listed, approximately 6.9% are singletons. The material was PBMCs, obtained before TCRalphabeta/CD19-depleted stem cell transplant. These receptor sequences come from a boy aged 2-15 years with acute lymphoblastic leukemia, due to receive a stem cell transplant.

This sequence joins TRBV5-1 and TRBJ2-1; 14 positions agree with TRBD2. The CDR3 length is 19 residues. The ends lost 0 bases at V and 0 bases at J; junction bases unmatched: 5. CDR1 is SGHRS and CDR2 is YFSETQ in the germline V gene. Written as DNA, the CDR3 is TGCGCCAGCAGCTTGGGGAGACTAGCGGGAGGGAGCTCCTACAATGAGCAGTTCTTC. Its translation: CASSLGRLAGGSSYNEQFF.

This clonotype showed up many times. The V and J genes are TRBV28 and TRBJ2-7; 10 bases line up with TRBD2. CDR3 size: 15 residues. V gave up 6 bases and J gave up 3 bases; unmatched junction bases: 8. Germline V gene data show CDR1 as MDHEN and CDR2 as SYDVKM. The CDR3 spells CASSPTLAGVYEQYF. CDR3 bases: TGTGCCAGCAGCCCAACCCTAGCGGGAGTCTACGAGCAGTACTTC. Combining the CDR3 with reference TRBV28 and TRBJ2-7 gives the whole variable domain DVKVTQSSRYLVKRTGEKVFLECVQDMDHENMFWYRQDPGLGLRLIYFSYDVKMKEKGDIPEGYSVSREKKERFSLILESASTNQTSMYLCASSPTLAGVYEQYFGPGTRLTVT.

The rearrangement joins TRBV28 to TRBJ1-5; tentative D call: TRBD1 (5 bases). This CDR3 is built from 15 residues. V lost 8 bases to trimming and J lost 3 bases, with 17 bases between them. Germline CDR1 reads MDHEN; CDR2 reads SYDVKM. The CDR3 region has the DNA TGTGCCAGCGGCTCGATGCAGGGTTCCAATCAGCCCCAGCATTTT. Amino acid sequence: CASGSMQGSNQPQHF.